This T cell receptor beta chain was captured by sequencing in a study of cytomegalovirus exposure and HLA in healthy donors. Broader study findings: As a later analysis revealed, the rate of TCR association differed by HLA locus, with DRB1 most and HLA-C fewest. The listing of fewer than 200 TCR beta chains classed them as cytomegalovirus-associated. A later analysis by the authors found several of the most significant clusters apparently linked to common viral pathogens.

Regarding this clone: The antigen remains unidentified.

A multiplex PCR was run with 60 Vbeta primers and 13 Jbeta primers. Assay: immunoSEQ multiplex PCR; the TCRdb copy retains only in-frame clones and omits some. The sample lists about 120,000 clones; roughly 82% were seen once. Germline V lookup: CDR1 SNHLY, CDR2 FYNNEI. The CDR3 consists of 13 residues. Between the trimmed V and J ends, which lost 7 bases and 1 base, there was a span of 10 bases. The clonotype comes from a man aged 18 to 29 in good health and CMV-seropositive. The chain carries TRBV2 and TRBJ1-1; the D gene is possibly TRBD1 (6 bases). Input material: PBMCs. For the CDR3, the DNA is TGTGCCAGCATAGGCAGGGGGAACACTGAAGCTTTCTTT. Translation: CASIGRGNTEAFF. The full variable domain, with the rest looked up from reference TRBV2 and TRBJ1-1, is EPEVTQTPSHQVTQMGQEVILRCVPISNHLYFYWYRQILGQKVEFLVSFYNNEISEKSEIFDDQFSVERPDGSNFTLKIRSTKLEDSAMYFCASIGRGNTEAFFGQGTRLTVV.